A single sample is the source of the 27 T cell receptor beta chains below, sequenced in a study of cytomegalovirus exposure and HLA in healthy donors. Produced via immunoSEQ multiplex PCR; TCRdb's table is partial and in-frame only. The sample lists 140,000 to 150,000 clones; roughly 90% were seen once. The sequencing sample was made of PBMCs. These receptors were obtained from a man aged 18-30 years in good health and CMV-seropositive.

The CDR3 DNA reads as TGTGCCAGCAGTCCCGCCGACAGGGGAAATTCACCCCTCCACTTT. Its protein is CASSPADRGNSPLHF. V and J are TRBV28 and TRBJ1-6, with TRBD1 identical over 8 bases. This CDR3 comprises 15 residues. Germline CDR1 and CDR2: MDHEN and SYDVKM. Unmatched junction bases numbered 7, after V lost 5 bases and J lost 7 bases.

The chain joins TRBV7-8 to TRBJ1-1, with D tentatively TRBD1 (6 bases). The CDR3 contains 13 residues. Germline V gives CDR1 SGHVS, CDR2 FQNEAQ. V lost 3 bases to trimming and J lost 2 bases, with 7 bases between them. In DNA form, the CDR3 reads TGTGCCAGCAGCTTGGACAGTAACACTGAAGCTTTCTTT. It specifies CASSLDSNTEAFF.

The chain combines TRBV27 with TRBJ2-2; 12 nucleotides align to TRBD2. CDR3 length equals 18 residues. V lost 1 base, J lost 5 bases, and 8 bases stayed unmatched. CDR1 is MNHEY, CDR2 SMNVEV, per germline (reference sequence). CDR3 amino acids: CASSLYLASGGATGELFF. The CDR3 region has the DNA TGTGCCAGCAGTTTATATCTGGCTAGCGGGGGGGCGACCGGGGAGCTGTTTTTT.

The chain uses TRBV7-8 and TRBJ1-2, with 7 bases matching TRBD1. V was pared by 8 bases and J by 3 bases, with 6 bases of the junction left unmatched. The CDR3 extends over 13 amino acids. Germline assignment: CDR1 SGHVS and CDR2 FQNEAQ. CDR3 sequence reads: CASSNGQDYGYTF. CDR3 coding DNA: TGTGCCAGCTCAAACGGACAGGACTATGGCTACACCTTC.

This clone was counted between two and nine times. The rearrangement links TRBV2 to TRBJ1-5, with TRBD1 identical over 7 bases. The CDR3 runs to 14 residues. Trimming cost V 6 bases and J 3 bases; bases outside gene matches: 5. Germline CDR1 SNHLY, CDR2 FYNNEI. In nucleotides, the CDR3 is TGTGCCAGCAGCCAAGGGGGCGTCAATCAGCCCCAGCATTTT. Residues: CASSQGGVNQPQHF.

The rearrangement uses TRBV30 and TRBJ1-4; TRBD1 might be the D (5 bases). Trimming shortened V by 5 bases and J by 8 bases, and 21 bases separated the two germline ends. CDR1 is GTSNPN and CDR2 is SVGIG in the germline V gene (reference sequence). This CDR3 is built from 15 residues. The CDR3 sequence is CAWCPNTGLGEKLFF. The CDR3 DNA follows: TGTGCCTGGTGCCCCAATACAGGCCTGGGGGAAAAACTGTTTTTT.

The chain couples TRBV4-1 to TRBJ1-1; a possible D gene is TRBD1 (5 bases). The CDR3 length is 15 residues. Trimming cost V 1 base and J 0 bases, with 9 bases left between them. CDR1 and CDR2 from the germline V gene are MGHRA and YSYEKL. The CDR3 protein is CASSQAQGMNTEAFF. In DNA form, the CDR3 reads TGCGCCAGCAGCCAAGCGCAGGGCATGAACACTGAAGCTTTCTTT.

The chain links TRBV4-1 to TRBJ1-2, with a weak D call TRBD1 (5 bases). The CDR3 loop spans 14 amino acids. V was cut by 3 bases and J by 4 bases, with 12 bases left in between. Germline CDR1 and CDR2: MGHRA and YSYEKL. The CDR3 loop reads CASSQDNKGYGYTF. As DNA, the CDR3 is TGCGCCAGCAGCCAGGACAACAAGGGCTATGGCTACACCTTC.

J is TRBJ2-7 and V is TRBV2; 7 bases fit TRBD1. CDR1 is SNHLY and CDR2 is FYNNEI in the germline V gene. The CDR3 extends over 14 amino acids. V shed 11 bases and J 4 bases; nucleotides not matched to a gene: 14. This CDR3 is CASKGAGGRYEQYF. DNA for the CDR3: TGTGCCTCAAAAGGCGCAGGGGGTCGGTACGAGCAGTACTTC.

The chain joins TRBV11-2 to TRBJ2-7; TRBD2 matches 13 bases. In germline, CDR1 is SGHAT, CDR2 FQNNGV. The CDR3 has 15 amino acids. The ends lost 5 bases at V and 2 bases at J; junction bases unmatched: 3. The chain's CDR3 is CASSAGLAGTYEQYF. The CDR3 DNA is TGTGCCAGCAGCGCGGGACTAGCGGGGACCTACGAGCAGTACTTC. Full variable domain (rest looked up from reference TRBV11-2 and TRBJ2-7): EAGVAQSPRYKIIEKRQSVAFWCNPISGHATLYWYQQILGQGPKLLIQFQNNGVVDDSQLPKDRFSAERLKGVDSTLKIQPAKLEDSAVYLCASSAGLAGTYEQYFGPGTRLTVT.

The CDR3, as DNA: TGTGCCAGTAGTATGGGCAGGGTAAATGGCTACACCTTC. Translating it yields CASSMGRVNGYTF. The gene calls are TRBV19 and TRBJ1-2, with TRBD1 as a possible D gene (5 bases). V dropped 3 bases and J dropped 6 bases, with 11 bases sitting between them. Germline V gives CDR1 LNHDA, CDR2 SQIVND (reference sequence). The CDR3 sequence is 13 residues long. The full variable domain, its missing parts supplied by reference TRBV19 and TRBJ1-2, is DGGITQSPKYLFRKEGQNVTLSCEQNLNHDAMYWYRQDPGQGLRLIYYSQIVNDFQKGDIAEGYSVSREKKESFPLTVTSAQKNPTAFYLCASSMGRVNGYTFGSGTRLTVV.

The chain couples TRBV2 to TRBJ2-7, with D possibly being TRBD1 (6 bases). The CDR3 extends over 15 amino acids. Deletions cut 2 bases from V and 2 bases from J, with 13 bases between. Germline assignment: CDR1 SNHLY and CDR2 FYNNEI. The CDR3 sequence is CASSELRDTAYEQYF. Here the CDR3 DNA reads TGTGCCAGCAGTGAATTACGGGACACGGCCTACGAGCAGTACTTC.

The chain couples TRBV7-2 to TRBJ2-5; TRBD1 aligns across 8 bases. This CDR3 is built from 15 residues. With V trimmed by 5 bases and J by 5 bases, 10 bases remained unmatched. From germline, CDR1 is SGHTA and CDR2 FQGNSA. CDR3 region: CASSQGQAVWETQYF. As DNA, the CDR3 is TGTGCCAGCAGCCAGGGACAGGCGGTTTGGGAGACCCAGTACTTC.

V and J are TRBV7-9 and TRBJ1-1, with no clear D. V was trimmed by 6 bases and J by 5 bases, leaving 19 bases between them. The CDR3 contains 15 residues. Germline CDR1 reads SEHNR; CDR2 reads FQNEAQ (reference sequence). This CDR3 is CASSSNYSPGTEAFF. The CDR3 nucleotides are TGTGCCAGCAGTTCAAATTACAGTCCAGGAACTGAAGCTTTCTTT. Variable domain in full (rest from reference TRBV7-9 and TRBJ1-1): DTGVSQNPRHKITKRGQNVTFRCDPISEHNRLYWYRQTLGQGPEFLTYFQNEAQLEKSRLLSDRFSAERPKGSFSTLEIQRTEQGDSAMYLCASSSNYSPGTEAFFGQGTRLTVV.

Remarks on this clone: This could be a read error, since a much larger clone is one nucleotide away. This chain connects TRBV6-6 to TRBJ2-2, with 7 bases that match TRBD2. Germline V lookup: CDR1 MNHNY, CDR2 SVGAGI (reference sequence). There are 13 residues in the CDR3. The V segment lost 5 bases and the J segment 4 bases; nucleotides outside the gene matches: 1. The DNA for the CDR3 is TGTGCCAGCAGTGGGACTATCACCGGGGAGCTGTTTTTT. It yields the protein CASSGTITGELFF.

This chain joins TRBV30 and TRBJ1-5; 7 positions agree with TRBD1. The CDR3 is made up of 12 amino acids. V gave up 3 bases and J gave up 9 bases; unmatched junction bases: 5. Looked up from germline, CDR1 is GTSNPN and CDR2 is SVGIG (reference sequence). Written as DNA, the CDR3 is TGTGCCTGGAGCCTACAGGGGATGCCCCAGCATTTT. Its protein is CAWSLQGMPQHF.

In this sample, this clone turned up once. The chain carries TRBV4-1 and TRBJ1-4, with 9 bases lining up with TRBD1. Per germline, CDR1 MGHRA and CDR2 YSYEKL. CDR3 length: 15 amino acids. The junction had 2 bases not matched to a gene; V was cut back by 1 base and J by 5 bases. This CDR3 is CASSQGDRDNEKLFF. Here the CDR3 DNA reads TGCGCCAGCAGCCAAGGGGACAGGGACAATGAAAAACTGTTTTTT.

The gene calls are TRBV7-9 and TRBJ2-1; no clear D gene. Trimming shortened V by 3 bases and J by 5 bases, and 5 bases separated the two germline ends. The CDR3 runs 12 residues. Germline V gene lookup returns CDR1 SEHNR and CDR2 FQNEAQ (reference sequence). The CDR3 is CASSLADNEQFF. CDR3 sequence (DNA): TGTGCCAGCAGCTTGGCGGACAATGAGCAGTTCTTC.

The rearrangement links TRBV15 to TRBJ2-2; no definite D call. Germline CDR1 is LNHNV and CDR2 is YYDKDF (reference sequence). V was pared by 2 bases and J by 0 bases, with 4 bases between. There are 14 residues in the CDR3. The CDR3 is CATSRQSNTGELFF. The DNA for the CDR3 is TGTGCCACCAGCAGACAGTCGAACACCGGGGAGCTGTTTTTT.

The chain uses TRBV30 and TRBJ1-1, with D maybe TRBD1 (5 bases). Per germline, CDR1 GTSNPN and CDR2 SVGIG (reference sequence). V lost 2 bases and J lost 1, with 14 bases in between. The CDR3 sequence is 15 residues long. CDR3 sequence reads: CAWSFLTDRNTEAFF. The CDR3 DNA is TGTGCCTGGAGTTTTTTGACAGACCGGAACACTGAAGCTTTCTTT.

V usage is TRBV6-5 and J usage is TRBJ2-7, with a possible D match to TRBD2 (7 bases). The CDR3 runs 15 residues. V gave up 0 bases and J gave up 4 bases, with 13 bases separating them. CDR1 MNHEY and CDR2 SVGAGI come from the germline V gene. The chain's CDR3 is CASSYSGGPGYEQYF. The CDR3 nucleotides are TGTGCCAGCAGTTACTCGGGGGGGCCTGGTTACGAGCAGTACTTC.

The rearrangement links TRBV5-4 to TRBJ2-7; 10 nucleotides line up with TRBD1. CDR3 size: 16 residues. Germline V lookup: CDR1 SGHNT, CDR2 YYREEE (reference sequence). Trimming cost V 0 bases and J 2 bases; bases outside gene matches: 5. CDR3 nucleotides: TGTGCCAGCAGCTTGGCCCCGGGACAGGGGACCTACGAGCAGTACTTC. Translating it yields CASSLAPGQGTYEQYF.

This clone has just one count. V is TRBV6-1 and J is TRBJ2-5; possibly TRBD1 for D (6 bases). Germline lookup yields CDR1 MNHNS and CDR2 SASEGT. The CDR3 spans 14 residues. Trimming pared 5 bases from V and 0 bases from J, leaving 10 bases between. CDR3: CASSSGDHQETQYF. In nucleotides, the CDR3 is TGTGCCAGCAGTTCAGGGGACCACCAAGAGACCCAGTACTTC.

This clone was recorded once. The gene calls are TRBV4-2 and TRBJ1-2; 7 bases are a match to TRBD1. CDR3 length equals 15 residues. The V segment lost 0 bases and the J segment 5 bases; nucleotides outside the gene matches: 6. The V gene's germline CDR1 is LGHNA and CDR2 YNFKEQ. CDR3 nucleotide sequence: TGTGCCAGCAGCCAAGAACAGGGGAGGAGGTATGGCTACACCTTC. Protein sequence: CASSQEQGRRYGYTF.

The chain couples TRBV6-5 to TRBJ1-1; D possibly corresponds to TRBD1 (6 bases). The CDR3 extends over 15 amino acids. The germline CDR1 and CDR2 sequences are MNHEY and SVGAGI. Between the trimmed V and J ends, which lost 2 bases and 2 bases, there was a span of 12 bases. The CDR3 sequence: CASSYTETGNTEAFF. DNA for the CDR3: TGTGCCAGCAGTTACACAGAGACAGGAAACACTGAAGCTTTCTTT.

The sample holds a few counts of this clone. J is TRBJ1-4 and V is TRBV2; the D is unclear. V was clipped by 0 bases and J by 0 bases, with 8 bases between them. CDR1 is SNHLY and CDR2 is FYNNEI in the germline V gene. CDR3 size: 16 residues. The chain's CDR3 is CASSEAHVATNEKLFF. The CDR3 nucleotides are TGTGCCAGCAGTGAAGCCCATGTTGCAACTAATGAAAAACTGTTTTTT.

V usage is TRBV25-1 and J usage is TRBJ1-3, with D hard to call. V was clipped by 2 bases and J by 4 bases, with 6 bases between them. Looked up from germline, CDR1 is MGHDK and CDR2 is SYGVNS. The CDR3 sequence is 13 residues long. The CDR3 here is CASSEGSGNTIYF. The CDR3 DNA sequence: TGTGCCAGCAGTGAAGGGAGCGGAAACACCATATATTTT.